The source of this TCR beta chain is a study of T cells in localized non-small cell lung cancer (dated by TCRdb to between 2020 and 2021). With regard to the full study: The study examined T cell repertoires in 236 patients with early-stage NSCLC and compared tumors with uninvolved tumor-adjacent lungs. The cohort consisted of a few hundred treatment-naive NSCLC patients whose localized lung tumors had been resected. A mean age of roughly 64 years was recorded for the NSCLC patients, of whom roughly 130 were male and about a hundred were female.

A note on this clone: This clone's antigen is unknown. No base quality information exists; no much larger clone differs at one position.

The immunoSEQ Assay was used to sequence TCR beta CDR3 regions from DNA. The source study handled its data this way. To compute T cell density, TCR beta template counts were normalized to usable DNA, which was estimated by amplifying housekeeping genes. Richness was estimated with the preseqR package, extrapolating to 400,000 templates for PBMC samples and 120,000 templates for tissue samples. Clonality was defined as one minus Pielou's evenness. Tissue-enriched TCRs were identified through differential abundance testing performed on productive amino-acid clonotypes, with a minimum total count of 5 and an alpha of 0.1. The Jaccard Index and the Morisita Overlap Index were used to measure repertoire overlap between compartments. GLIPH grouped TCR beta CDR3s together with public tetramer-defined viral CDR3s, and a viral motif had to include at least three viral sequences and show V-gene enrichment. The table comes from immuneACCESS by way of TCRdb, which keeps in-frame sequences with V and J called. Part of the clones is missing from these tables; in studies checked, under half for an unresolved V gene and the rest for unknown reasons. The D gene and trimming were derived from the DNA, and the V and J assignments and clone size from that table. The sample has 28,000 or so clones on record, under 95% of them singletons. Of the sample, around 3.9% falls within the top ten clones.

The CDR3 goes from the cysteine to the phenylalanine over 16 residues. Here the CDR3 DNA is all that survives: 48 bases in frame from base 1. The germline V gene (reference sequence) provides CDR1 MNHNY and CDR2 SVGAGI. The junction carries 20 bases between V and J, which are trimmed by 4 bases and 6 bases respectively. The paper's findings and limits, for the study overall: A median of around 60 of the top 100 tumor clones turned up in the paired uninvolved adjacent lung, and 28 of those clones also ranked among the top 100 of that same adjacent lung. The highest T cell clonality was observed in uninvolved tumor-adjacent lung, where clonality exceeded that of tumor, suggesting that antigenic responses were more focused in uninvolved tumor-adjacent lung. Higher T cell density in blood was associated with longer overall survival, whereas higher clonality in adjacent lung was associated with shorter survival. Because multi-region tumor sequencing was not done, intratumor heterogeneity could not be ruled out. Because the study design was exploratory, TCR variables were selected using unadjusted p-values without false-discovery rate correction.

At diagnosis, tumor, uninvolved tumor-adjacent lung and peripheral blood were collected and then preserved as a mix of FFPE and fresh-frozen material. For TCR repertoire profiling, the blood samples were analyzed as peripheral blood mononuclear cells. The chain uses TRBV6-6 and TRBJ2-3; a weak D assignment points to TRBD2 (7 bases agree). Sequencing was performed on peripheral blood, taken before any cancer treatment. The clonotype originates from a female donor of 60 years or more with stage II squamous cell lung carcinoma. The sequence in DNA is TGTGCCAGCAGTTTCTCCGCTAGCGGAGGGGGGGATACGCAGTATTTT. The resulting protein is CASSFSASGGGDTQYF.